This entry lists 28 T cell receptor beta chains sequenced from one sample in a study of T cells after somatic rescue of genetic block. TCRdb keeps only in-frame clones here, not all; method: immunoSEQ multiplex PCR. The repertoire holds about 72,000 clones, approximately 91% seen once, with about 3% in the top ten. Material for sequencing was peripheral blood mononuclear cells (PBMCs). Receptors originate from a man aged 25 to 40.

The chain links TRBV6-1 to TRBJ2-1, with TRBD2 matching 10 bases. The CDR3 spans 15 residues. CDR1 MNHNS and CDR2 SASEGT come from the germline V gene. Trimming at V came to 8 bases and at J to 6 bases, leaving 10 bases not matched to a gene. CDR3 in DNA: TGTGCCAGCTGGAGAGCGGGAGGGCGCGGCAATGAGCAGTTCTTC. Amino acids: CASWRAGGRGNEQFF.

The chain joins TRBV28 to TRBJ2-5, with D perhaps matching TRBD1 (6 bases). Germline assignment: CDR1 MDHEN and CDR2 SYDVKM. This CDR3 is built from 15 residues. V was cut by 5 bases and J by 1 base, with 14 bases left in between. In DNA form, the CDR3 reads TGTGCCAGCAGTCTAACAGTGGACAGCCAAGAGACCCAGTACTTC. Translating it yields CASSLTVDSQETQYF.

This chain links TRBV5-4 with TRBJ1-6; tentatively, D is TRBD1 (6 bases). The CDR3 has 16 amino acids. V gave up 4 bases and J gave up 7 bases, with 18 bases separating them. Germline V gene data show CDR1 as SGHNT and CDR2 as YYREEE (reference sequence). This chain's CDR3 is CASSTPGRGANSPLHF. In DNA, the CDR3 is TGTGCCAGCAGCACTCCAGGACGGGGGGCAAATTCACCCCTCCACTTT. Combining the CDR3 with reference TRBV5-4 and TRBJ1-6 gives the whole variable domain ETGVTQSPTHLIKTRGQQVTLRCSSQSGHNTVSWYQQALGQGPQFIFQYYREEENGRGNFPPRFSGLQFPNYSSELNVNALELDDSALYLCASSTPGRGANSPLHFGNGTRLTVT.

The chain is built from TRBV5-1 and TRBJ2-7; D is unresolved. The CDR3 runs 13 residues. Trimming left V 6 bases short and J 6 bases short, with 16 bases between. Per the germline V gene, CDR1 is SGHRS and CDR2 is YFSETQ. The CDR3 DNA follows: TGCGCCAGCAACGCCCCCCCAAGGAGCGAGCAGTACTTC. It specifies CASNAPPRSEQYF. Based on the CDR3 plus reference TRBV5-1 and TRBJ2-7, the full variable domain is KAGVTQTPRYLIKTRGQQVTLSCSPISGHRSVSWYQQTPGQGLQFLFEYFSETQRNKGNFPGRFSGRQFSNSRSEMNVSTLELGDSALYLCASNAPPRSEQYFGPGTRLTVT.

The J gene is TRBJ2-1, the V gene TRBV4-1; unclear D gene. Germline V gives CDR1 MGHRA, CDR2 YSYEKL. The CDR3 sequence is 14 residues long. The V and J ends lost 4 bases and 9 bases respectively, with 16 bases between them. CDR3 sequence: CASSPGRRLLEQFF. DNA of the CDR3: TGCGCCAGCAGCCCGGGCAGGCGGTTGCTTGAGCAGTTCTTC.

This clone has just a few counts. The chain joins TRBV15 to TRBJ1-5, with unresolved D. This CDR3 has 16 residues. V lost 0 bases, J lost 6 bases, and 15 bases lay in between. Germline V lookup: CDR1 LNHNV, CDR2 YYDKDF (reference sequence). The CDR3 sequence: CATSRDKGGRAQPQHF. The DNA of the CDR3 is TGTGCCACCAGCAGAGACAAAGGTGGTCGGGCTCAGCCCCAGCATTTT.

About this clone: This CDR3 is also generated by other DNA sequences in the sample. The genes are TRBV5-4 and TRBJ2-1; D gene unclear. Trimming removed 2 bases at V and 3 bases at J, with 3 bases between. This CDR3 has 12 amino acids. Germline lookup yields CDR1 SGHNT and CDR2 YYREEE (reference sequence). CDR3: CASSFDYNEQFF. CDR3 DNA sequence: TGTGCCAGCAGCTTTGACTACAATGAGCAGTTCTTC. Based on the CDR3 plus reference TRBV5-4 and TRBJ2-1, the full variable domain is ETGVTQSPTHLIKTRGQQVTLRCSSQSGHNTVSWYQQALGQGPQFIFQYYREEENGRGNFPPRFSGLQFPNYSSELNVNALELDDSALYLCASSFDYNEQFFGPGTRLTVL.

V is TRBV10-3 and J is TRBJ2-7; D ambiguous. The CDR3 spans 12 residues. V shed 0 bases and J shed 7 bases, with 7 bases lying between them. The germline V gene encodes CDR1 ENHRY and CDR2 SYGVKD. The CDR3 here is CAISESLVEQYF. The CDR3 bases are TGTGCCATCAGTGAGTCCCTGGTAGAGCAGTACTTC.

The chain couples TRBV6-1 to TRBJ2-1; TRBD2 agrees at 7 bases. The trim removed 8 bases at V and 5 bases at J, leaving 6 bases unmatched. From germline, CDR1 is MNHNS and CDR2 SASEGT. This CDR3 has 13 residues. The CDR3 protein is CASVLAAHNEQFF. CDR3 sequence (DNA): TGTGCCAGCGTGCTAGCGGCCCACAATGAGCAGTTCTTC.

The chain has TRBV19 and TRBJ2-5; no firm D call. This CDR3 is 15 amino acids long. Germline loops: CDR1 LNHDA, CDR2 SQIVND (reference sequence). Trimming stripped 5 bases from V and 3 bases from J, with 16 bases between. In DNA, the CDR3 is TGTGCCAGTAGTCCCCGAAATGGCCTGGAAGAGACCCAGTACTTC. Its translation: CASSPRNGLEETQYF.

The rearrangement links TRBV2 to TRBJ2-5, with D tentatively TRBD1 (5 bases). The CDR3 totals 12 residues. Per germline, CDR1 SNHLY and CDR2 FYNNEI. With 7 bases removed from V and 1 base from J, the gap between germline ends came to 7 bases. CDR3 in amino acids: CASKDSQETQYF. Here the CDR3 DNA reads TGTGCCAGCAAAGACAGCCAAGAGACCCAGTACTTC.

The gene calls are TRBV18 and TRBJ2-7, with D perhaps TRBD2 (6 bases). V was cut by 6 bases and J by 2 bases, with 8 bases left in between. CDR3 size: 12 residues. Germline assignment: CDR1 KGHSH and CDR2 LQKENI. CDR3 bases: TGTGCCAGCTCTGGGGGGACCTACGAGCAGTACTTC. Protein sequence: CASSGGTYEQYF.

The chain couples TRBV30 to TRBJ2-5; D is possibly TRBD1 or TRBD2 (5 bases each). Trimming shortened V by 2 bases and J by 7 bases, and 11 bases separated the two germline ends. The CDR3 consists of 12 residues. The germline V gene has CDR1 GTSNPN and CDR2 SVGIG (reference sequence). The CDR3 coding sequence is TGTGCCTGGAGTCCCCAGGGAGTGACCCAGTACTTC. Its protein product is CAWSPQGVTQYF. Together with reference TRBV30 and TRBJ2-5, the CDR3 gives the full variable domain: SQTIHQWPATLVQPVGSPLSLECTVEGTSNPNLYWYRQAAGRGLQLLFYSVGIGQISSEVPQNLSASRPQDRQFILSSKKLLLSDSGFYLCAWSPQGVTQYFGPGTRLLVL.

The chain uses TRBV6-6 and TRBJ2-5; D remains unclear. The CDR3 has 13 amino acids. The V end was cut by 6 bases, the J end by 5 bases, with 13 bases between. Germline V gene lookup returns CDR1 MNHNY and CDR2 SVGAGI (reference sequence). CDR3 sequence reads: CASRDNLGETQYF. CDR3 DNA: TGTGCCAGCAGAGACAATCTGGGGGAGACCCAGTACTTC.

The V and J genes are TRBV25-1 and TRBJ2-1; no firm D call. The length of the CDR3 is 14 residues. Trimming took 5 bases from V and 0 from J, leaving 8 bases between them. Germline V gene data show CDR1 as MGHDK and CDR2 as SYGVNS. CDR3 region: CASSTESSYNEQFF. CDR3 sequence (DNA): TGTGCCAGCAGTACTGAGAGCTCCTACAATGAGCAGTTCTTC.

V is TRBV6-1 and J is TRBJ2-7; 8 bases agree with TRBD1. Germline-derived CDR1 and CDR2 are MNHNS and SASEGT. CDR3 size: 14 residues. Germline trimming cut 4 bases from V and 2 bases from J; bases unmatched to any gene: 4. The CDR3 region has the DNA TGTGCCAGCAGTGGGGGACAGGCGACCTACGAGCAGTACTTC. It yields the protein CASSGGQATYEQYF.

The rearrangement joins TRBV19 to TRBJ2-1, with TRBD2 matching 8 bases. Germline assignment: CDR1 LNHDA and CDR2 SQIVND (reference sequence). The CDR3 spans 14 residues. V was clipped by 10 bases and J by 7 bases; unmatched bases: 12. CDR3 DNA: TGTGCCACTTCCGGGACTAGAGAAGTTAATGAGCAGTTCTTC. The encoded protein is CATSGTREVNEQFF.

This chain links TRBV19 with TRBJ2-7; TRBD2 matches 15 bases. This CDR3 spans 15 amino acids. Trimming at V came to 5 bases and at J to 6 bases, leaving 5 bases not matched to a gene. The V gene's germline CDR1 is LNHDA and CDR2 SQIVND (reference sequence). The CDR3 sequence is CASSGLAGGPGEQYF. The CDR3 nucleotides are TGTGCCAGTAGTGGACTAGCGGGGGGGCCAGGCGAGCAGTACTTC.

The chain recombines TRBV25-1 with TRBJ2-2; the match to TRBD1 covers 8 bases. Looked up from germline, CDR1 is MGHDK and CDR2 is SYGVNS. V trimming: 3 bases; J trimming: 5 bases; junction bases outside the gene matches: 5. The CDR3 covers 15 residues. CDR3 bases: TGTGCCAGCAGTGAGAGTTACAGGGGGACCGGGGAGCTGTTTTTT. It specifies CASSESYRGTGELFF.

J is TRBJ1-5 and V is TRBV28; TRBD1 agrees at 10 bases. CDR3 length: 16 amino acids. The ends lost 3 bases at V and 7 bases at J; junction bases unmatched: 9. CDR1 and CDR2 from the germline V gene are MDHEN and SYDVKM. In DNA form, the CDR3 reads TGTGCCAGCAGTTTCCCTCGGGGACAGGGGAGCCAGCCCCAGCATTTT. This translates into CASSFPRGQGSQPQHF.

The CDR3 spells CASSLIRGKTITGELFF. In nucleotides, the CDR3 is TGTGCCAGCAGCTTGATCCGGGGTAAGACCATCACCGGGGAGCTGTTTTTT. The rearrangement links TRBV11-3 to TRBJ2-2, with D perhaps matching TRBD2 (5 bases). Germline V gives CDR1 SGHNT, CDR2 YENEEA. The CDR3 spans 17 residues. Trimming stripped 3 bases from V and 4 bases from J, with 18 bases between.

V is TRBV2 and J is TRBJ2-5, with 10 positions matching TRBD2. Trimming took 1 base from V and 4 from J; bases not matched to a gene: 9. The CDR3 loop spans 17 amino acids. CDR1 is SNHLY and CDR2 is FYNNEI in the germline V gene. The CDR3 region is CASSEEKGLAGAETQYF. The CDR3 DNA follows: TGTGCCAGCAGTGAAGAAAAGGGGCTAGCGGGAGCAGAGACCCAGTACTTC.

V and J are TRBV30 and TRBJ2-3; D gene ambiguous. Germline V gene lookup returns CDR1 GTSNPN and CDR2 SVGIG (reference sequence). V was cut by 1 base and J by 1 base, with 15 bases left in between. The CDR3 is made up of 16 amino acids. The chain's CDR3 is CAWSGAAPIRTDTQYF. CDR3 in DNA: TGTGCCTGGAGTGGTGCTGCCCCCATCCGCACAGATACGCAGTATTTT.

V gene TRBV27 combines with J gene TRBJ1-3, with D unresolved. Germline V CDR1 and CDR2: MNHEY, SMNVEV (reference sequence). Trimming removed 5 bases from V and 0 bases from J, with 11 bases in between. This CDR3 is 15 amino acids long. The CDR3 bases are TGTGCCAGCAGTCTGCGAACCAGCTCTGGAAACACCATATATTTT. Protein: CASSLRTSSGNTIYF.

This chain connects TRBV9 to TRBJ2-7; the D gene is possibly TRBD2 (5 bases). Trimming took off 0 bases at V and 7 bases at J, with 11 bases between the two ends. The V gene's germline CDR1 is SGDLS and CDR2 YYNGEE. This CDR3 is 13 amino acids long. CDR3 nucleotide sequence: TGTGCCAGCAGCGTAGTCCCCAGAGGGGAGCAGTACTTC. This gives the protein CASSVVPRGEQYF. The full variable domain, rest sourced from reference TRBV9 and TRBJ2-7, is DSGVTQTPKHLITATGQRVTLRCSPRSGDLSVYWYQQSLDQGLQFLIQYYNGEERAKGNILERFSAQQFPDLHSELNLSSLELGDSALYFCASSVVPRGEQYFGPGTRLTVT.

V gene TRBV9 combines with J gene TRBJ1-2, with D perhaps matching TRBD1 (5 bases). Germline CDR1 and CDR2: SGDLS and YYNGEE. V was shortened by 7 bases and J by 6 bases, with 13 bases between the two germline ends. The CDR3 consists of 12 residues. The CDR3 is CASSGQGHGYTF. The CDR3 DNA sequence: TGTGCCAGCTCGGGCCAGGGCCATGGCTACACCTTC.

V and J are TRBV28 and TRBJ1-1, with 7 bases lining up with TRBD1. The CDR3 covers 15 residues. Looked up from germline, CDR1 is MDHEN and CDR2 is SYDVKM. V lost 5 bases to trimming and J lost 1 base; unmatched junction nucleotides: 7. This CDR3 reads CASSPTDRANTEAFF. DNA of the CDR3: TGTGCCAGCAGTCCCACTGACAGGGCGAACACTGAAGCTTTCTTT.

V is TRBV6-1 and J is TRBJ2-4, with TRBD2 matching over 7 bases. CDR3 length equals 15 residues. Germline assignment: CDR1 MNHNS and CDR2 SASEGT. V lost 10 bases to trimming and J lost 0 bases; unmatched junction nucleotides: 9. The CDR3, as DNA: TGTGCCACCAGGGCTAGCGGAGGAGCCAAAAACATTCAGTACTTC. Translation: CATRASGGAKNIQYF.